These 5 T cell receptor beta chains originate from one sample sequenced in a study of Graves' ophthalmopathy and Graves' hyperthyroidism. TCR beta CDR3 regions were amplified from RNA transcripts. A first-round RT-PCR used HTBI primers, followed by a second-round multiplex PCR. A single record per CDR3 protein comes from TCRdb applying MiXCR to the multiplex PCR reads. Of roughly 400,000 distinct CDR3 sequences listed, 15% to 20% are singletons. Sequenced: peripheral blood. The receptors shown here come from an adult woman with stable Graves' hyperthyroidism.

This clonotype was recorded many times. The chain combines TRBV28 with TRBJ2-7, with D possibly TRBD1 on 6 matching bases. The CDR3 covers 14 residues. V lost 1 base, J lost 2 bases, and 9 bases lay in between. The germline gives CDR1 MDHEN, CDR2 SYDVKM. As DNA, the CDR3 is TGTGCCAGCAGTTTATATAGGACAGCCTACGAGCAGTACTTC. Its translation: CASSLYRTAYEQYF.

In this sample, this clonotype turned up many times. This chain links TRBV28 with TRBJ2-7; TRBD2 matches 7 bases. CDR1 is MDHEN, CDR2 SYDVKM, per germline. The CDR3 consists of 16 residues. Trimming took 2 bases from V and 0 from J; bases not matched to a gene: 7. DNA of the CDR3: TGTGCCAGCAGTTTAATCGGCGGGGGAAGCTCCTACGAGCAGTACTTC. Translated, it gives CASSLIGGGSSYEQYF.

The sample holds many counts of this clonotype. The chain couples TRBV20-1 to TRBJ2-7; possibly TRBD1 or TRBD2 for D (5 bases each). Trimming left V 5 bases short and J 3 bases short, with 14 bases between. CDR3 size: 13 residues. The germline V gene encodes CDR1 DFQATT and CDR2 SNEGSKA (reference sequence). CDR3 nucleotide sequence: TGCAGTGCTTTAACCGGGACCGACTACGAGCAGTACTTC. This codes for CSALTGTDYEQYF.

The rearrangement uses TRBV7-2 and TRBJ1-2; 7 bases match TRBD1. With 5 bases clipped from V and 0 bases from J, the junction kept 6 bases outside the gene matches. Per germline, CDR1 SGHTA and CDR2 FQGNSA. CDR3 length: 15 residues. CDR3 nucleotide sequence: TGTGCCAGCAGCCTGACAGGGCCGACTAACTATGGCTACACCTTC. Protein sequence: CASSLTGPTNYGYTF.

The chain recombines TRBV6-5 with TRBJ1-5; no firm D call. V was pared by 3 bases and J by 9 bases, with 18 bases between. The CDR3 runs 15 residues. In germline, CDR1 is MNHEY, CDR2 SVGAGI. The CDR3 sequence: CASSYYSANAWPQHF. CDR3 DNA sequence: TGTGCCAGCAGTTATTACAGCGCTAACGCTTGGCCCCAGCATTTT.